Sequencing of this T cell receptor beta chain was carried out in a study of human T cells and chemical hapten exposure (dated by TCRdb to the early 2020s). The study in broad terms: For sensitization, 2% DPC in acetone was applied to a 2 cm by 2 cm area of upper inner arm skin. Throughout the study period of 20 to 25 weeks, patients also received therapeutic DPC doses to the scalp every week. Patch testing on the upper back used Finn chambers containing 0.01% DPC, with scoring done after 6 days according to International Contact Dermatitis Research Group standards. Alopecia areata with under or over 50% scalp involvement, alopecia totalis and alopecia universalis were represented in the patient cohort, which was mostly female. Libraries were pooled for sequencing, and variation in per-sample TCR yields was attributed mainly to small differences in library volumes within the pool. The study tracked peripheral blood TCR repertoire changes in vivo during primary and secondary sensitization to the hapten diphenylcyclopropenone (DPC) in alopecia patients. Patient blood was sampled pre-sensitization (week 0) and at 2, 6 and about 24 weeks after DPC sensitization. Some 29 alopecia patients provided blood for TCR sequencing at one to four time points (pre-sensitization, 2, 6 and 24 weeks). The paper as a whole reports these results and caveats: Repeated subsampling changed both the strength of the expansion versus patch-test correlation and the threshold at which the correlation became significant. Expanded TCRs formed significantly more large CDR3 similarity clusters than pre-sensitization or healthy control sets, consistent with antigen-driven responses. Patch test score correlated positively with the number of PT1 expanded TCRs, reaching significance at thresholds 8, 16 and 32 but not at 4. DPC sensitization did not change the number of TCRs with a frequency above 1 in 1000, and there was no evidence of changes in global repertoire structure. All patients had alopecia, a presumed autoimmune disease, so their immune response might differ from that of healthy individuals.

What this sample's time point label stands for: patch test 1, 2 weeks after DPC sensitization. The treatment or condition label corresponds to: therapeutic diphenylcyclopropenone sensitization with weekly scalp DPC. At each patch-test visit, blood was drawn before the patch test was applied. Eligible patients were aged 18 to 70, diagnosed with alopecia, deemed suitable for DPC therapy, and excluded if pregnant. Total RNA was isolated from unfractionated whole blood collected in Tempus Blood RNA tubes. At the junction V is shortened by 5 bases and J by 7 bases, with 13 bases in between. CDR1 is given as SGDLS and CDR2 as YYNGEE, both from the germline V gene. The CDR3 numbers 14 residues from cysteine through phenylalanine. CDR3 DNA only is kept here, 42 bases in frame from base 1. Library preparation employed RACE. The sequencing machine was a NextSeq 500. During library preparation, unique molecular identifiers were attached to individual cDNA molecules so that TCRs could be counted in a quantitative, reproducible way. Both TCR alpha and TCR beta chains were sequenced from each blood RNA sample. Processing in the source paper ran as follows. The median number of TCRs per sample was 90,000 to 100,000, ranging from about 23,224 to 750,000. The Decombinator software suite was used to annotate V, J and CDR3 in the TCR reads. To make PS versus PT1 abundance plots, every sample was subsampled to the same number of TCRs (28,000). TCRs were defined as expanded if absent before sensitization and observed at least eight times at the 2-week time point. In TCRdb, the public reads were trimmed at Q25 with fastp and aligned with MiXCR, with productive beta chains retained. Merged by CDR3 protein, the rows form single entries marked with the most common genes and DNA. TCRdb, not the authors, supplied the V and J calls. Here the sample has around 69,000 distinct CDR3 sequences; around 9.5% occur a single time. The top ten hold roughly 3.3% of the sample.

This clonotype was seen many times. Its recognized antigen is unknown. Nothing much larger sits one base from this clone, and base qualities are not available. The source material was whole blood, sampled in connection with sensitization to the hapten diphenylcyclopropenone (DPC). Rearrangement joined TRBV9 to TRBJ1-6, with TRBD1 as a weak D call on 6 bases. The sequence came from a woman in her thirties or forties with alopecia areata. Some clones in this sample may be carry-over from other donors' samples. The CDR3 has the sequence CASRRGAANSPLHF. The DNA sequence follows: TGTGCCAGCAGGCGGGGGGCAGCCAATTCACCCCTCCACTTT.